The present T cell receptor (beta chain) was sequenced within a study of immune cell composition in non-small cell lung cancer. Comment on this clone: Its antigen is unidentified.

General observations from the study: Lung adenocarcinomas had lower top 10 clone scores and clonality than squamous tumours.

Clones were sequenced by immunoSEQ multiplex PCR, and TCRdb holds only the in-frame ones, with some missing. In the table there are around 3,000 clones, 75% of which are singletons. The CDR3 loop spans 16 amino acids. With 6 bases removed from V and 5 bases from J, the gap between germline ends came to 22 bases. CDR1 is KGHSH and CDR2 is LQKENI in the germline V gene. This clonotype originated in a human donor with non-small cell lung cancer. This chain connects TRBV18 to TRBJ1-1; tentative D call: TRBD1 (6 bases). Material for sequencing was lung tumor tissue. CDR3 DNA sequence: TGTGCCAGCTCTACTCAGCGGGGGGGCGAAGGGACTGAAGCTTTCTTT. Translation gives CASSTQRGGEGTEAFF.